This TCR beta chain was retrieved from a study of T cell changes during pregnancy in multiple sclerosis. This CDR3 region has 13 residues. V was clipped by 2 bases and J by 4 bases; unmatched bases: 1. Germline V gene data show CDR1 as SGHAT and CDR2 as FQNNGV. Sequencing was performed with immunoSEQ multiplex PCR; in TCRdb, only in-frame clones are kept and a portion is missing. The sample holds roughly 59,000 clones, about 94% seen once. The J gene is TRBJ2-7, the V gene TRBV11-2, with 8 bases matching TRBD2. The clonotype originates from a female donor with multiple sclerosis, enrolled in a pregnancy study. The specimen was CD8+ T cells from peripheral blood mononuclear cells, collected in the second trimester of pregnancy. The CDR3 nucleotides read TGTGCCAGCAGCTTAATAGCGGGATACGAGCAGTACTTC. It yields the protein CASSLIAGYEQYF.